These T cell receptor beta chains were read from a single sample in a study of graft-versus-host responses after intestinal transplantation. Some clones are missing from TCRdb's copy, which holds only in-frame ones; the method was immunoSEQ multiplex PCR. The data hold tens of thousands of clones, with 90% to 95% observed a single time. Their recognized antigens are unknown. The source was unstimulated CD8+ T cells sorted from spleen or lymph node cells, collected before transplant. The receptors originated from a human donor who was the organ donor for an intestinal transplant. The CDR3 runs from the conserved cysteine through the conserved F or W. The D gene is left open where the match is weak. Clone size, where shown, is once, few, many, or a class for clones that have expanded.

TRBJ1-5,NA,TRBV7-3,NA,CASSQSGDQPQHF,TGTGCCAGCAGCCAAAGCGGGGATCAGCCCCAGCATTTT
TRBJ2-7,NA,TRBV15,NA,CATSSTRYSYEQYF,TGTGCCACCAGCAGTACAAGATACTCCTACGAGCAGTACTTC
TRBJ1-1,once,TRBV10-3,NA,CAINAGNTEAFF,TGTGCCATCAATGCTGGGAACACTGAAGCTTTCTTT
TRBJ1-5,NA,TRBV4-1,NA,CASSQGTVGVSNQPQHF,TGCGCCAGCAGCCAAGGGACAGTGGGGGTTAGCAATCAGCCCCAGCATTTT
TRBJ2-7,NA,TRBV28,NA,CASSTARTEEQYF,TGTGCCAGCAGTACCGCCCGGACGGAAGAGCAGTACTTC
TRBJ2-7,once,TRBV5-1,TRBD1,CASRGGQGYSLYEQYF,TGCGCCAGCCGGGGTGGACAGGGATACTCCCTTTACGAGCAGTACTTC
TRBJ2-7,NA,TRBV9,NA,CASSPGNVYEQYF,TGTGCCAGCAGCCCCGGAAACGTCTACGAGCAGTACTTC
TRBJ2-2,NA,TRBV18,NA,CASLGTDTGELFF,TGTGCCAGCTTAGGAACAGACACCGGGGAGCTGTTTTTT
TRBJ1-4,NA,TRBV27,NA,CASSSDQGSNEKLFF,TGTGCCAGCAGTAGCGATCAGGGGAGTAATGAAAAACTGTTTTTT
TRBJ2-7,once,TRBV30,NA,CAWSILPGRNYEQYF,TGTGCCTGGAGTATTCTACCGGGACGGAACTACGAGCAGTACTTC
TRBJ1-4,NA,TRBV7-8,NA,CASSLANEKLFF,TGTGCCAGCAGCTTGGCTAATGAAAAACTGTTTTTT
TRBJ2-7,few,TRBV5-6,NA,CASSPQSSYEQYF,TGTGCCAGCAGCCCACAGAGCTCCTACGAGCAGTACTTC
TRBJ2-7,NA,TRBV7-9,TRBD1,CASSPQGRPFEQYF,TGTGCCAGCAGTCCACAGGGGCGGCCTTTCGAGCAGTACTTC
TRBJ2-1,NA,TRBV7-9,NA,CASKIVNEQFF,TGTGCCAGCAAGATAGTGAATGAGCAGTTCTTC
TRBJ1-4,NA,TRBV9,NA,CASSVGQATNEKLFF,TGTGCCAGCAGCGTAGGACAGGCAACTAATGAAAAACTGTTTTTT
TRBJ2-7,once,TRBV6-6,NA,CASSYSGREYEQYF,TGTGCCAGCAGTTACTCCGGACGGGAATACGAGCAGTACTTC
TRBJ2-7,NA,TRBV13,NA,CATKTKAYEQYF,TGTGCCACAAAAACAAAAGCCTACGAGCAGTACTTC
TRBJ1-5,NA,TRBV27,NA,CASSPASSNQPQHF,TGTGCCAGCAGTCCGGCTTCAAGCAATCAGCCCCAGCATTTT
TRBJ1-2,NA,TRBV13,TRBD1,CASSHRGTGGAGRSGYTF,TGTGCCAGCAGCCACCGAGGGACAGGGGGCGCCGGGAGAAGTGGCTACACCTTC
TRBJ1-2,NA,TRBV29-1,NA,CSVEESNYGYTF,TGCAGCGTTGAAGAGAGTAACTATGGCTACACCTTC
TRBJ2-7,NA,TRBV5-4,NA,CASSSWDGSSYEQYF,TGTGCCAGCAGCTCCTGGGACGGTAGCTCCTACGAGCAGTACTTC
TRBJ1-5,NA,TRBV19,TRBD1,CASSMDPAGGENQPQHF,TGTGCCAGTAGTATGGACCCTGCAGGGGGCGAGAATCAGCCCCAGCATTTT
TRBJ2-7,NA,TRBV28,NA,CASTATRTAYEQYF,TGTGCCAGCACCGCGACAAGGACCGCTTACGAGCAGTACTTC
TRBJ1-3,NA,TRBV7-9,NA,CASSLGLGSDRNTIYF,TGTGCCAGCAGCTTAGGTCTGGGATCCGATCGAAACACCATATATTTT
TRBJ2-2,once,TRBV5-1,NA,CASSLAGTGELFF,TGCGCCAGCAGCTTGGCAGGAACCGGGGAGCTGTTTTTT
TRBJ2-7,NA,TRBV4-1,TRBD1,CASSQESGQGIYEQYF,TGCGCCAGCAGCCAAGAATCCGGACAGGGGATCTACGAGCAGTACTTC
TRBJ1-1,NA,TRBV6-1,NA,CASSEAGVNTEAFF,TGTGCCAGCAGTGAGGCCGGAGTGAACACTGAAGCTTTCTTT
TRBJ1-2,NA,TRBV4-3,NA,CASSQEVGDYYGYTF,TGCGCCAGCAGCCAGGAGGTCGGGGATTACTATGGCTACACCTTC
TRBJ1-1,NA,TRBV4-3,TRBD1,CASSQDWTGYMNTEAFF,TGCGCCAGCAGCCAAGATTGGACAGGGTACATGAACACTGAAGCTTTCTTT
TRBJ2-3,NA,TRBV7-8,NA,CASSLWGLGTSTDTQYF,TGTGCCAGCAGCCTGTGGGGTCTCGGCACGTCGACAGATACGCAGTATTTT
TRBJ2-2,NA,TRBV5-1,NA,CASSLGTTGELFF,TGCGCCAGCAGCTTGGGAACAACCGGGGAGCTGTTTTTT
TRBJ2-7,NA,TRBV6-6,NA,CASSYTGTVYEQYF,TGTGCCAGCAGTTACACGGGGACGGTATACGAGCAGTACTTC
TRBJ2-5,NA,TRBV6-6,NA,CASSQGYGETQYF,TGTGCCAGCAGTCAGGGTTATGGGGAGACCCAGTACTTC
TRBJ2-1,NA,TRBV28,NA,CASSFYGSSYNEQFF,TGTGCCAGCAGTTTTTATGGAAGCTCCTACAATGAGCAGTTCTTC
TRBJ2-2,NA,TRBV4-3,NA,CASSQFQYGNGELFF,TGCGCCAGCAGCCAATTTCAATACGGGAACGGGGAGCTGTTTTTT
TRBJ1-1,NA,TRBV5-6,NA,CASSLWGYTEAFF,TGTGCCAGCAGCTTGTGGGGGTACACTGAAGCTTTCTTT
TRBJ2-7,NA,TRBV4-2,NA,CASSQDSGGEVYEQYF,TGTGCCAGCAGCCAAGATTCTGGGGGTGAGGTCTACGAGCAGTACTTC
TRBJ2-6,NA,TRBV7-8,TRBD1,CASSKISGTGVSGANVLTF,TGTGCCAGCAGCAAGATTTCCGGGACAGGGGTTTCGGGGGCCAACGTCCTGACTTTC
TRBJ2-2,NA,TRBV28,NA,CASSILTGELFF,TGTGCCAGCAGTATACTCACCGGGGAGCTGTTTTTT
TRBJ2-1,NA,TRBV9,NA,CASSVRDEQFF,TGTGCCAGCAGCGTACGGGATGAGCAGTTCTTC
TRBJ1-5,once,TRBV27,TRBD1,CASSGDRASRQPQHF,TGTGCCAGCAGTGGGGACAGGGCTTCGCGGCAGCCCCAGCATTTT
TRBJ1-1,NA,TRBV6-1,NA,CASSYTGLTEAFF,TGTGCCAGCAGTTATACAGGGCTTACTGAAGCTTTCTTT
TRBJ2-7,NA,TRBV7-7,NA,CASSLAEVGYEQYF,TGTGCCAGCAGCTTGGCAGAGGTGGGGTACGAGCAGTACTTC
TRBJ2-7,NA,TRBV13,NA,CASTSGGQGANEQYF,TGTGCCAGCACCTCTGGGGGCCAAGGGGCCAACGAGCAGTACTTC
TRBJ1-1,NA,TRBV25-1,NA,CASSGLMNTEAFF,TGTGCCAGCAGTGGCCTCATGAACACTGAAGCTTTCTTT
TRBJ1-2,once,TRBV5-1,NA,CASSLVAPVYGYTF,TGCGCCAGCAGCTTGGTAGCCCCAGTTTATGGCTACACCTTC
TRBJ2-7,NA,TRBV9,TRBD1,CASSDRDSSVEQYF,TGTGCCAGCAGCGATCGGGACAGTTCCGTCGAGCAGTACTTC
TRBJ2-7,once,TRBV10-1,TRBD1,CASSEWDSASYEQYF,TGCGCCAGCAGTGAGTGGGACAGTGCCTCCTACGAGCAGTACTTC